This T cell receptor beta chain originates from a study of blood T cells in healthy people across ages. The wider study: Template switching retrieved approximately one barcoded beta molecule for each two T cells. Whole-study results and caveats: Age showed a roughly linear inverse relationship with TCR beta diversity per million T cells.

A J-beta primer mix and a sample-barcoded 5' primer were used in a second PCR of about 7 to 12 cycles. TCRdb recomputed calls from the 5' RACE reads with MiXCR, one row per CDR3 protein. The data show hundreds of thousands of distinct CDR3 sequences, more than 20% seen once. In this sample, this clonotype turned up a few times. Its antigen remains unknown. With 5 bases removed from V and 1 base from J, the gap between germline ends came to 11 bases. The CDR3 runs to 14 residues. Per germline, CDR1 SGHTA and CDR2 FQGNSA. Another study also made use of these data, one on T cells of mothers and their children. Per that paper: Barcodes and 2-4 random nucleotides were added by M1S in the second PCR. Versus unrelated pairs, overlap was slightly higher in related mother-child pairs, without reaching significance.

This chain uses TRBV7-2 with TRBJ1-1; tentatively, D is TRBD1 (5 bases). The sequenced material came from blood. This TCR was sampled from a boy between 10 and 17 years old in good health. DNA for the CDR3: TGTGCCAGCAGCCCGGGACCGACGAACACTGAAGCTTTCTTT. Its protein is CASSPGPTNTEAFF.